The clone carrying this T cell receptor (beta chain) was recorded many times. The V gene's germline CDR1 is SGHVS and CDR2 FQNEAQ. With 5 bases removed from V and 4 bases from J, the gap between germline ends came to 14 bases. The CDR3 spans 14 residues. The data belong to a study of blood T cells in healthy people across ages. For the second PCR, which ran for about 6 to 12 cycles, a sample-barcoded 5' primer and a J-beta primer mix were used. Through a template-switch adaptor with 12 random nucleotides, each cDNA molecule received a tag. TCRdb re-analysed the 5' RACE reads in MiXCR, keeping a single row per CDR3 protein. This sample has roughly 700,000 distinct CDR3 sequences, with around 32% found just once.

The chain joins TRBV7-8 to TRBJ1-2; D not certain. The sample consisted of blood. This clonotype was sampled from a woman aged 80 or over in good health. Here the CDR3 DNA reads TGTGCCAGCAGCCGTTCCGCCATTCCCTATGGCTACACCTTC. This encodes CASSRSAIPYGYTF.